These T cell receptor beta chains were read from a single sample in a study of shared clonotypes between healthy human individuals. The protocol was immunoSEQ multiplex PCR, while the TCRdb copy is restricted to in-frame clones and leaves out a portion. Of hundreds of thousands of clones in the sample, roughly 72% were seen once. The sample consisted of memory CD4+ T cells sorted from blood. All receptors derive from a woman in her twenties or thirties in good health. Each CDR3 is given with its conserved first and last residue. The order of the fields is D gene, V gene, J gene, clone size, CDR3 DNA, CDR3 protein. The D gene is left open where the match is weak. Rows give clone size only sometimes, using once, few, many, or a class for an expanded clone.

TRBD1,TRBV6-6,TRBJ1-4,NA,TGTGCCAGCACAGGGGGTGAAAAACTGTTTTTT,CASTGGEKLFF
NA,TRBV2,TRBJ2-2,NA,TGTGCCAGCAGTCTTATCCGGAACACCGGGGAGCTGTTTTTT,CASSLIRNTGELFF
TRBD1,TRBV28,TRBJ2-1,NA,TGTGCCAGCGGCTTGCTCGGGCAGGGGGCGCGAAATGAGCAGTTCTTC,CASGLLGQGARNEQFF
NA,TRBV27,TRBJ2-7,NA,TGTGCCAGACAATCGGCGGCCGAGCAGTACTTC,CARQSAAEQYF
NA,TRBV4-1,TRBJ2-3,NA,TGCGCCAGCAGCCAAGAAGGGCGAGATACGCAGTATTTT,CASSQEGRDTQYF
TRBD1,TRBV11-2,TRBJ2-3,few,TGTGCCAGCAGCTTCCTGACAGGGTCAACGGCAGATACGCAGTATTTT,CASSFLTGSTADTQYF
NA,TRBV7-8,TRBJ1-1,NA,TGTGCCAGCAGCCCTTTGTTTGGGGCTGGGACTGAAGCTTTCTTT,CASSPLFGAGTEAFF
NA,TRBV27,TRBJ1-5,many,TGTGCCAGCAGTTTTCGAGCAGGGATCAATCAGCCCCAGCATTTT,CASSFRAGINQPQHF
TRBD1,TRBV7-3,TRBJ2-6,once,TGTGCCAGCAGCTTTATAGGAGGACAGGTCGCTGGGGCCAACGTCCTGACTTTC,CASSFIGGQVAGANVLTF
NA,TRBV5-6,TRBJ2-3,NA,TGTGCCAGCAGCTTAGGGCCAGCTTCCACAGATACGCAGTATTTT,CASSLGPASTDTQYF
NA,TRBV7-9,TRBJ1-2,NA,TGTGCCACCGCCGGTGATGAGGAGCGCTACACCTTC,CATAGDEERYTF
TRBD1,TRBV6-5,TRBJ2-2,NA,TGTGCCAGCAGCGGACAGGCCACCGGGGAGCTGTTTTTT,CASSGQATGELFF
TRBD1,TRBV5-5,TRBJ2-2,few,TGTGCCAGCAAGATGGACAGGCGGGACACCGGGGAGCTGTTTTTT,CASKMDRRDTGELFF
NA,TRBV10-3,TRBJ1-2,NA,TGTGCCATCAGTGAGTCAGAGGGTTATGGCTACACCTTC,CAISESEGYGYTF
NA,TRBV5-1,TRBJ2-5,NA,TGCGCCAGCAGCTTGGCCTCGGAGACCCAGTACTTC,CASSLASETQYF
NA,TRBV5-5,TRBJ1-2,NA,TGTGCCAGCAGCTTGGGGGGGCTGGCTTCCTATGGCTACACCTTC,CASSLGGLASYGYTF
NA,TRBV13,TRBJ2-7,few,TGTGCCAGCAGCTTTAATCTTGTATCCTACGAGCAGTACTTC,CASSFNLVSYEQYF
NA,TRBV11-2,TRBJ2-7,NA,TGTGCCAGCAGCCCTATTAGCGAGTACGAGCAGTACTTC,CASSPISEYEQYF
NA,TRBV11-2,TRBJ1-1,NA,TGTGCCAGCAGCCCGGCTAACCGGAACACTGAAGCTTTCTTT,CASSPANRNTEAFF
NA,TRBV4-1,TRBJ2-5,NA,TGCGCCAGCAGCCAAGATCCCTCCGGGGCCCTCCGAGAGACCCAGTACTTC,CASSQDPSGALRETQYF
TRBD2,TRBV7-9,TRBJ2-1,NA,TGTGCCAGCAGCTGGGGACTAGCGGAGGGGCAGTTCTTC,CASSWGLAEGQFF
NA,TRBV15,TRBJ2-5,NA,TGTGCCACCAGCAGAGATTTGGAGGCCCAGTACTTC,CATSRDLEAQYF
NA,TRBV11-1,TRBJ1-1,NA,TGTGCCAGCAGCTCCTTAACCTCGAACACTGAAGCTTTCTTT,CASSSLTSNTEAFF
TRBD1,TRBV7-2,TRBJ2-7,NA,TGTGCCAGCAGCTTAGGGGTGACAGGGGGCTACGAGCAGTACTTC,CASSLGVTGGYEQYF
NA,TRBV10-3,TRBJ2-2,NA,TGTGCCATCAGTCCTGACTTTGAAACCGGGGAGCTGTTTTTT,CAISPDFETGELFF
TRBD2,TRBV5-5,TRBJ2-1,NA,TGTGCCAGCAGCTTTGCGGGAGGGCTCAATGAGCAGTTCTTC,CASSFAGGLNEQFF
TRBD2,TRBV11-2,TRBJ2-3,NA,TGTGCCAGCAGCTTAGATCGTAGGCGGGAGGTTACGCAGTATTTT,CASSLDRRREVTQYF
NA,TRBV28,TRBJ2-7,once,TGTGCCAGCACCTCGCAATACGAGCAGTACTTC,CASTSQYEQYF
TRBD1,TRBV9,TRBJ2-4,NA,TGTGCCAGCAGCGGAGGGACAGGCCTCTTAGCCAAAAACATTCAGTACTTC,CASSGGTGLLAKNIQYF
NA,TRBV6-1,TRBJ2-7,once,TGTGCCAGCGGGAGGACAGGCGCCTACGAGCAGTACTTC,CASGRTGAYEQYF
NA,TRBV28,TRBJ1-2,NA,TGTGCCAGCAGTTTAATCGGAGGGGCAAGAGGCTACACCTTC,CASSLIGGARGYTF
NA,TRBV5-6,TRBJ1-1,few,TGTGCCAGCAGCTTGGGACCGAGGAACACTGAAGCTTTCTTT,CASSLGPRNTEAFF
TRBD2,TRBV29-1,TRBJ2-2,NA,TGCAGCGCCCGTACTAGCGGGACCGACACCGGGGAGCTGTTTTTT,CSARTSGTDTGELFF
NA,TRBV19,TRBJ2-3,NA,TGTGCCAGTAGTATATTGATCGGACGGGATACGCAGTATTTT,CASSILIGRDTQYF
NA,TRBV27,TRBJ2-1,NA,TGTGCCAGCATCGCGGGTTGGGGGAAAACCTACAATGAGCAGTTCTTC,CASIAGWGKTYNEQFF
TRBD2,TRBV2,TRBJ2-7,NA,TGTGCCAGCAGTGGGGCAAGCGGGAGGGCCCGTGAGCAGTACTTC,CASSGASGRAREQYF
TRBD2,TRBV2,TRBJ2-1,NA,TGTGCCAGCGACTCGCTAGCGGGAGGGACCAATGAGCAGTTCTTC,CASDSLAGGTNEQFF
TRBD2,TRBV2,TRBJ2-1,NA,TGTGCCAGCAGTGGACAACTAGCGGGAGTGGGGAATGAGCAGTTCTTC,CASSGQLAGVGNEQFF
NA,TRBV11-2,TRBJ2-3,NA,TGTGCCAGCAGCGGTGGGGGAACAGATACGCAGTATTTT,CASSGGGTDTQYF
NA,TRBV5-8,TRBJ1-5,NA,TGTGCCAGCAGCTTGGAGACAGTGATGAGCAATCAGCCCCAGCATTTT,CASSLETVMSNQPQHF